Listed below are T cell receptor beta chains from one sample, sequenced in a study of T cell responses to AZD1222 COVID-19 vaccine. Some clones are missing from TCRdb's copy, which holds only in-frame ones; the method was immunoSEQ multiplex PCR. The sample shows 53,000 or so clones, roughly 85% of them seen only once. Sequenced here: peripheral blood, sampled on day 0 of MenACWY control vaccination. Every receptor here comes from an adult in good health. CDR3s include the opening cysteine and the closing phenylalanine or tryptophan. The order of the fields is J gene, V gene, clone size, D gene, CDR3 protein, CDR3 DNA. A D gene is named only where the DNA matches it firmly. Only some rows state a clone size, as once, few, many or a class for expanded clones.

TRBJ2-2	TRBV6-5	.	TRBD1	CASSYTRTGTGELFF	TGTGCCAGCAGTTACACTCGGACAGGCACCGGGGAGCTGTTTTTT
TRBJ1-2	TRBV7-2	.	.	CASSPDGIYGYTF	TGTGCCAGCAGCCCGGACGGGATCTATGGCTACACCTTC
TRBJ2-3	TRBV7-2	.	.	CASSLSDTQYF	TGTGCCAGCAGCTTATCAGATACGCAGTATTTT
TRBJ2-7	TRBV19	.	.	CAAGRRYEQYF	TGTGCGGCTGGCAGGAGGTACGAGCAGTACTTC
TRBJ2-1	TRBV3-1/TRBV3-2	.	TRBD2	CASSQAGTSHEQFF	TGTGCCAGCAGCCAAGCCGGGACTAGCCATGAGCAGTTCTTC
TRBJ2-7	TRBV28	.	.	CASSLWATADEQYF	TGTGCCAGCAGTTTATGGGCTACAGCGGACGAGCAGTACTTC
TRBJ2-7	TRBV6-5	.	.	CASSYQQETYEQYF	TGTGCCAGCAGTTATCAACAGGAGACCTACGAGCAGTACTTC
TRBJ2-4	TRBV2	.	.	CASIVAQGYIQYF	TGTGCCAGCATCGTAGCACAGGGATACATTCAGTACTTC
TRBJ2-3	TRBV4-2	few	TRBD2	CASSPAGAGPDTQYF	TGTGCCAGCAGCCCAGCGGGAGCAGGGCCGGATACGCAGTATTTT
TRBJ2-2	TRBV5-1	.	TRBD2	CASSQTVLAGGPAGELFF	TGCGCCAGCAGCCAAACCGTTCTAGCGGGAGGGCCTGCCGGGGAGCTGTTTTTT
TRBJ2-7	TRBV7-2	.	.	CASPGGAYEQYF	TGTGCCAGCCCGGGGGGCGCCTACGAGCAGTACTTC
TRBJ2-3	TRBV7-2	.	.	CASSLRRGRTDTQYF	TGTGCCAGCAGCTTAAGACGGGGACGCACAGATACGCAGTATTTT
TRBJ1-5	TRBV2	.	.	CASSRLNSNQPQHF	TGTGCCAGCAGTAGGCTGAATAGCAATCAGCCCCAGCATTTT
TRBJ1-1	TRBV10-3	few	TRBD1	CAISEQDRGPLEAFF	TGTGCCATCAGTGAGCAGGACAGGGGACCTCTTGAAGCTTTCTTT
TRBJ2-1	TRBV6-1	.	.	CASSEAVGLGGNEQFF	TGTGCCAGCAGTGAAGCGGTAGGGCTTGGGGGGAATGAGCAGTTCTTC
TRBJ2-7	TRBV10-3	.	.	CAISGGDIEEQYF	TGTGCCATCAGTGGCGGGGACATAGAGGAGCAGTACTTC
TRBJ2-4	TRBV7-2	.	TRBD1	CASSPDRDTKNIQYF	TGTGCCAGCAGCCCGGACAGGGACACCAAAAACATTCAGTACTTC
TRBJ1-2	TRBV12-3/TRBV12-4	few	.	CASSLSADYGYTF	TGTGCCAGCAGTTTATCGGCGGACTATGGCTACACCTTC
TRBJ2-2	TRBV12-2	few	.	CASRLGGIYTGELFF	TGTGCAAGTCGCTTAGGCGGGATATACACCGGGGAGCTGTTTTTT
TRBJ2-7	TRBV18	.	TRBD2	CASSPVTSGSRYEQYF	TGTGCCAGCTCACCAGTGACTAGCGGGAGTAGATACGAGCAGTACTTC
TRBJ1-4	TRBV7-2	.	TRBD1	CASSPDRGRDEKLFF	TGTGCCAGCAGTCCGGACAGGGGGCGGGATGAAAAACTGTTTTTT
TRBJ2-2	TRBV5-1	.	.	CASSLGAAAGELFF	TGCGCCAGCAGCTTGGGGGCGGCGGCCGGGGAGCTGTTTTTT
TRBJ2-7	TRBV21-1	.	.	CATLGAVVCYEQYF	TGTGCCACCCTAGGAGCCGTGGTGTGCTACGAGCAGTACTTC
TRBJ2-7	TRBV7-8	.	.	CASSLGDYEQYF	TGTGCCAGCAGCTTAGGGGACTACGAGCAGTACTTC
TRBJ2-3	TRBV6-1	.	.	CASSEFGRHTDTQYF	TGTGCCAGCAGTGAATTCGGGCGGCACACAGATACGCAGTATTTT
TRBJ2-7	TRBV30	.	.	CAWSVGGTTYEQYF	TGTGCCTGGAGTGTAGGAGGCACGACCTACGAGCAGTACTTC
TRBJ1-2	TRBV30	.	.	CAWRQLLNYGYTF	TGTGCCTGGAGACAGCTACTTAACTATGGCTACACCTTC
TRBJ2-2	TRBV9	.	TRBD1	CASSLRSTGAGTGELFF	TGTGCCAGCAGCCTCCGATCTACAGGGGCGGGCACCGGGGAGCTGTTTTTT
TRBJ2-1	TRBV28	.	.	CASSLWGDNEQFF	TGTGCCAGCAGTTTATGGGGTGACAATGAGCAGTTCTTC
TRBJ2-7	TRBV4-1	few	.	CASSPSGILLYEQYF	TGCGCCAGCAGCCCATCAGGGATCTTACTCTACGAGCAGTACTTC
TRBJ1-2	TRBV9	.	.	CASSVADSFYGYTF	TGTGCCAGCAGCGTAGCGGACAGCTTCTATGGCTACACCTTC
TRBJ2-5	TRBV10-1	.	.	CASSESGTGLETQYF	TGCGCCAGCAGTGAGTCGGGTACAGGGTTGGAGACCCAGTACTTC
TRBJ2-2	TRBV6-2/TRBV6-3	.	.	CASSYWPGVWTGELFF	TGTGCCAGCAGTTACTGGCCGGGAGTTTGGACCGGGGAGCTGTTTTTT
TRBJ1-2	TRBV7-9	.	TRBD1	CASSTRQGARFYGYTF	TGTGCCAGCAGCACAAGACAGGGGGCTAGGTTCTATGGCTACACCTTC
TRBJ2-2	TRBV7-9	.	.	CASSLRRNTGELFF	TGTGCCAGCAGCTTGAGGAGAAACACCGGGGAGCTGTTTTTT